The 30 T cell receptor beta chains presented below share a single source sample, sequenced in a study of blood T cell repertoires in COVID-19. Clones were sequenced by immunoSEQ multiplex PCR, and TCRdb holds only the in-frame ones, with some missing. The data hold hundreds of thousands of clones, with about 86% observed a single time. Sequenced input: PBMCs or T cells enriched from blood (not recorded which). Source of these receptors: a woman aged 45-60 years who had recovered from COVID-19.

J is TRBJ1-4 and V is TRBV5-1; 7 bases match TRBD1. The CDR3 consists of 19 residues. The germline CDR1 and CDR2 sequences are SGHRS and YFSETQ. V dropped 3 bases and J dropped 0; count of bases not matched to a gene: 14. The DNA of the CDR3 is TGCGCCAGCAGCTCGGACAGGACAATTTGTCTGGCAACTAATGAAAAACTGTTTTTT. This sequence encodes CASSSDRTICLATNEKLFF.

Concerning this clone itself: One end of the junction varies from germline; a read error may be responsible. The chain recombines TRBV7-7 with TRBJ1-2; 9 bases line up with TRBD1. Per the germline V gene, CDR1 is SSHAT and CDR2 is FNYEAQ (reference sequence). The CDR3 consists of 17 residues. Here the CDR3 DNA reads TGTGCTAGCAGCTGGAGGGACAGGGACCTCTCCCCCCGCCGCTACACCTTC. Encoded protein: CASSWRDRDLSPRRYTF.

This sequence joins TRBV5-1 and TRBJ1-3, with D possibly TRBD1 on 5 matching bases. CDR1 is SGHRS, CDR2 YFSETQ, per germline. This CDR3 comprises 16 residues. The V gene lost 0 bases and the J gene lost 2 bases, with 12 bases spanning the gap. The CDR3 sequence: CASSLESQGTGNTIYF. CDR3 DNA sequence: TGCGCCAGCAGCTTGGAATCCCAGGGTACTGGAAACACCATATATTTT.

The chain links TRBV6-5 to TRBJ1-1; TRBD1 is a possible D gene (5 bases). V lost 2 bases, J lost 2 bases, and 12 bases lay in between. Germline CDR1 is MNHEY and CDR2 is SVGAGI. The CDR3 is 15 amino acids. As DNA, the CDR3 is TGTGCCAGCAGTTACCGCCGGCAGGGCAACACTGAAGCTTTCTTT. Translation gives CASSYRRQGNTEAFF.

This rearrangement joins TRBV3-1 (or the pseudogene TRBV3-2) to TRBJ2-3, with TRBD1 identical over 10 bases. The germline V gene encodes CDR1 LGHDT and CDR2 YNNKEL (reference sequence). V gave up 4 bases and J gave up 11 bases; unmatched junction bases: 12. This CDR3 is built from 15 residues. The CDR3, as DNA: TGTGCCAGCAGCCCCCGGGACAGGGGCATTAGATGGCAGTATTTT. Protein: CASSPRDRGIRWQYF.

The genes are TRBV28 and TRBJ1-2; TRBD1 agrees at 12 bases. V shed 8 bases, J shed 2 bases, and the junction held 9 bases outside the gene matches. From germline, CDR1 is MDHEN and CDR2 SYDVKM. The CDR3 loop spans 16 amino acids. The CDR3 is CASLTGQGAGNYGYTF. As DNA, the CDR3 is TGTGCCAGCCTCACGGGACAGGGGGCAGGCAACTATGGCTACACCTTC.

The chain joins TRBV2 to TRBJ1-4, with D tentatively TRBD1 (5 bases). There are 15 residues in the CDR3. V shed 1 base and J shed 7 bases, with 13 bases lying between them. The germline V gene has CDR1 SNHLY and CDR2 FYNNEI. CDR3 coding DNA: TGTGCCAGCAGTGAAGAGGGACTAAGGGGTGAAAAACTGTTTTTT. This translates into CASSEEGLRGEKLFF.

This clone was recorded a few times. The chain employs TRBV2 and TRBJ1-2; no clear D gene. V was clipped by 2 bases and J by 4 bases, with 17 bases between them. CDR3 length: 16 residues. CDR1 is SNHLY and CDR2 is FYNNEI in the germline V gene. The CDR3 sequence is CASSETQPTFPYGYTF. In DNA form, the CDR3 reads TGTGCCAGCAGTGAAACACAGCCTACCTTCCCCTATGGCTACACCTTC.

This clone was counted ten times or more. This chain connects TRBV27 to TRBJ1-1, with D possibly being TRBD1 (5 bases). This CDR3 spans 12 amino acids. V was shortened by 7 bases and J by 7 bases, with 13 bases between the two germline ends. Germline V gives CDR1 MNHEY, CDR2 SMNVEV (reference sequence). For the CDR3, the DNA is TGTGCCAGCACTTCCGTCGGGGGTGAAGCTTTCTTT. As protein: CASTSVGGEAFF.

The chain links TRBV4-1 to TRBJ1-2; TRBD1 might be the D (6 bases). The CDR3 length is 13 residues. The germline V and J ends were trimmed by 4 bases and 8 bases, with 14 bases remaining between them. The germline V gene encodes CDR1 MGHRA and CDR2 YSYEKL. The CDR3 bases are TGCGCCAGCAGCCCAGACCGACAGGCAGGCTACACCTTC. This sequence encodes CASSPDRQAGYTF.

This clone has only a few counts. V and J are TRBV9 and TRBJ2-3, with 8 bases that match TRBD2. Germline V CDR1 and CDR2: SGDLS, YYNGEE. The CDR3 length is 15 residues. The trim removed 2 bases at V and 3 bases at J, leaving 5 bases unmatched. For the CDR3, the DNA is TGTGCCAGCAGCGTGTTAGCGGGGTCTACAGATACGCAGTATTTT. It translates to CASSVLAGSTDTQYF.

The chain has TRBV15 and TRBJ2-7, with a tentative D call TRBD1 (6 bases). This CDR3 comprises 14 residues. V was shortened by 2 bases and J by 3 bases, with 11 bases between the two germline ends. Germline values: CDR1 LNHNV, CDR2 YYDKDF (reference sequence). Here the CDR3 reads CATSRLTGNYEQYF. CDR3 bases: TGTGCCACCAGCAGACTCACAGGGAACTACGAGCAGTACTTC. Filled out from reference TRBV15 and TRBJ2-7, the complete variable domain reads DAMVIQNPRYQVTQFGKPVTLSCSQTLNHNVMYWYQQKSSQAPKLLFHYYDKDFNNEADTPDNFQSRRPNTSFCFLDIRSPGLGDTAMYLCATSRLTGNYEQYFGPGTRLTVT.

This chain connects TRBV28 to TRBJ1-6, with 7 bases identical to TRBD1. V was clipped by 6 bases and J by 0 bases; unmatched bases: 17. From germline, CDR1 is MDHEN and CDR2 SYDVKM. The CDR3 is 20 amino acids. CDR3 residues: CASSPPPLSTGSSYNSPLHF. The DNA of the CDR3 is TGTGCCAGCAGCCCCCCCCCACTCTCGACAGGGAGCTCCTATAATTCACCCCTCCACTTT.

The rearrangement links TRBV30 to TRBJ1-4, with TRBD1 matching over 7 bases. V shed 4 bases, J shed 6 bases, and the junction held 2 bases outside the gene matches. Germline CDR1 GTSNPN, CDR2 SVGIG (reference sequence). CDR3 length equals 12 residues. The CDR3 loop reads CAWTGGDEKLFF. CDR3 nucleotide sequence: TGTGCCTGGACAGGGGGTGATGAAAAACTGTTTTTT.

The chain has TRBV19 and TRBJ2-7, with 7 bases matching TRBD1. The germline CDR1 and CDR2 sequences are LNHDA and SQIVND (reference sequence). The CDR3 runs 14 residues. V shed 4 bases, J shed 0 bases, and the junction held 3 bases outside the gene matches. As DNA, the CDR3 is TGTGCCAGTAGTACCGGGGACAGCTCCTACGAGCAGTACTTC. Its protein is CASSTGDSSYEQYF.

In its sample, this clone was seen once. DNA of the CDR3: TGTGCCAGCCGGGAGGGGGCTGGTGAGACCCAGTACTTC. This codes for CASREGAGETQYF. The V call is TRBV11-2, the J call TRBJ2-5; D possibly corresponds to TRBD2 (8 bases). Germline V gene data show CDR1 as SGHAT and CDR2 as FQNNGV. Between the trimmed V and J ends, which lost 8 bases and 5 bases, there was a span of 15 bases. The CDR3 is 13 amino acids.

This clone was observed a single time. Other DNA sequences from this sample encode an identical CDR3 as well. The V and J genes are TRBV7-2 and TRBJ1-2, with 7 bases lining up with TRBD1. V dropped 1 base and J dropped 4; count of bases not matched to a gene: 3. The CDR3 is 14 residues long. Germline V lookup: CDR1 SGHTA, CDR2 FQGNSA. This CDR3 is CASSLDRGGYGYTF. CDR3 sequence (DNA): TGTGCCAGCAGCTTAGACAGGGGAGGCTATGGCTACACCTTC. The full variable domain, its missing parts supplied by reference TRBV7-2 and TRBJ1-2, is GAGVSQSPSNKVTEKGKDVELRCDPISGHTALYWYRQSLGQGLEFLIYFQGNSAPDKSGLPSDRFSAERTGGSVSTLTIQRTQQEDSAVYLCASSLDRGGYGYTFGSGTRLTVV.

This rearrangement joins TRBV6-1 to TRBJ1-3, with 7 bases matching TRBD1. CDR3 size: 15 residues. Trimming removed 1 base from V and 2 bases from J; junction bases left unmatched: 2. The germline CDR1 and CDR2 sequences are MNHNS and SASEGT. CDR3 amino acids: CASSEGTGAGNTIYF. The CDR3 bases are TGTGCCAGCAGTGAAGGCACAGGGGCTGGAAACACCATATATTTT.

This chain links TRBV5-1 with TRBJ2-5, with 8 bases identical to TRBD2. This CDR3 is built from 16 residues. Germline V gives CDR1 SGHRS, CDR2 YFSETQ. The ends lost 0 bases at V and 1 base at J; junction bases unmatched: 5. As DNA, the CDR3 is TGCGCCAGCAGCTTGGTATCGGGGGGGCCCCAAGAGACCCAGTACTTC. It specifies CASSLVSGGPQETQYF.

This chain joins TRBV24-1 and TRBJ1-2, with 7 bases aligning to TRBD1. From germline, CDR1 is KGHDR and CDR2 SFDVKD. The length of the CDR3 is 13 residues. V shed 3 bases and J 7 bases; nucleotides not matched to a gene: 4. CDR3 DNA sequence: TGTGCCACCAGTGATCCCGGGGACAGTGGCTACACCTTC. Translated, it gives CATSDPGDSGYTF.

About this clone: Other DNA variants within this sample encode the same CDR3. CDR3 region: CASSLGGGYEQYF. Written as DNA, the CDR3 is TGCGCCAGCAGCCTTGGGGGAGGCTACGAGCAGTACTTC. The V and J genes are TRBV5-1 and TRBJ2-7, with D tentatively TRBD2 (6 bases). CDR3 size: 13 residues. Germline CDR1 is SGHRS and CDR2 is YFSETQ. Trimming left V 4 bases short and J 3 bases short, with 11 bases between.

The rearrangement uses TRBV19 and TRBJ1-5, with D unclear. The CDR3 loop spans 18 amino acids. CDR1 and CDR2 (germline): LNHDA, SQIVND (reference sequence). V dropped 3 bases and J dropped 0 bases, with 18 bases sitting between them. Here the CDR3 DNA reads TGTGCCAGTAGTATGGGGTTAGCGGCCCCTATTAGCAATCAGCCCCAGCATTTT. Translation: CASSMGLAAPISNQPQHF.

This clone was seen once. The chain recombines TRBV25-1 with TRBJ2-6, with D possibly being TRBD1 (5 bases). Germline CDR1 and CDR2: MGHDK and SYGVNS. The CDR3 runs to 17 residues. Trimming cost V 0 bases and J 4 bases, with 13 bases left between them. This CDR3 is CASSEYGMKGGANVLTF. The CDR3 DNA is TGTGCCAGCAGTGAATATGGGATGAAGGGGGGGGCCAACGTCCTGACTTTC.

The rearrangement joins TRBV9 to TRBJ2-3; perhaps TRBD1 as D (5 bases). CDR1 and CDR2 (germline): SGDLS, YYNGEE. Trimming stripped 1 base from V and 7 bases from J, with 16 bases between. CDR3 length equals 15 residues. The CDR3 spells CASSVLPGITYTQYF. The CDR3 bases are TGTGCCAGCAGCGTATTACCAGGGATCACCTATACGCAGTATTTT.

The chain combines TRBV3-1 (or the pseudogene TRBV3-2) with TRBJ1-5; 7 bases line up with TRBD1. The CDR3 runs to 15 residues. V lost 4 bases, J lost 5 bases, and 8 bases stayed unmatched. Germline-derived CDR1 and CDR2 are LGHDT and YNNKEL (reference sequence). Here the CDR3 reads CASSPGDSIDQPQHF. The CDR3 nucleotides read TGTGCCAGCAGCCCGGGGGACAGTATTGATCAGCCCCAGCATTTT.

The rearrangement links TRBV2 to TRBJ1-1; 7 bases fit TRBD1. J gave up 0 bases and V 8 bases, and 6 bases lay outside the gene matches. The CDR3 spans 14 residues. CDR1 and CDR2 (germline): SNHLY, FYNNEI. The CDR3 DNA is TGTGCCAGCCGGAGACAGGGTCTGAACACTGAAGCTTTCTTT. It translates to CASRRQGLNTEAFF. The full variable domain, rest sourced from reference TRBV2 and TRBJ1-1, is EPEVTQTPSHQVTQMGQEVILRCVPISNHLYFYWYRQILGQKVEFLVSFYNNEISEKSEIFDDQFSVERPDGSNFTLKIRSTKLEDSAMYFCASRRQGLNTEAFFGQGTRLTVV.

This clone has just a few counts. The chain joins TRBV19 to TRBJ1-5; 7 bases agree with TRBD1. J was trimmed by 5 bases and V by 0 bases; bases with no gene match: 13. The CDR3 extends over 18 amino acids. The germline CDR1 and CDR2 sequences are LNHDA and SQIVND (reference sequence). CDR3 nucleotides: TGTGCCAGTAGTATAGACCATAGACAGGGCTCGAGGGATCAGCCCCAGCATTTT. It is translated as CASSIDHRQGSRDQPQHF.

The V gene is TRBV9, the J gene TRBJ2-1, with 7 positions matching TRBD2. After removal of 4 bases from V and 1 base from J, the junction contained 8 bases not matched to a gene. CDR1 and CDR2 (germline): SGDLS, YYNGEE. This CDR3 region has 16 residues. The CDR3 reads CASSPGGAESYNEQFF. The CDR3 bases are TGTGCCAGCAGCCCGGGGGGAGCGGAATCCTACAATGAGCAGTTCTTC.

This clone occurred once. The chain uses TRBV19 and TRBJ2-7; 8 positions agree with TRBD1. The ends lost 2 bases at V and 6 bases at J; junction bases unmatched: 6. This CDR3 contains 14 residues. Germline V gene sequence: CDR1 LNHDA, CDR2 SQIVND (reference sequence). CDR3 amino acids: CASSIQGAPGEQYF. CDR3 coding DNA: TGTGCCAGTAGTATACAGGGGGCGCCCGGCGAGCAGTACTTC.

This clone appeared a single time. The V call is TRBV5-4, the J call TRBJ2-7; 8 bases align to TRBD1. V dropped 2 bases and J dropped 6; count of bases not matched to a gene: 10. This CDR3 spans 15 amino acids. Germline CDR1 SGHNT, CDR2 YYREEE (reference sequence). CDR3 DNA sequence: TGTGCCAGCAGCTTTGGACAGGGAGGAATTCGCGAGCAGTACTTC. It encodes CASSFGQGGIREQYF.